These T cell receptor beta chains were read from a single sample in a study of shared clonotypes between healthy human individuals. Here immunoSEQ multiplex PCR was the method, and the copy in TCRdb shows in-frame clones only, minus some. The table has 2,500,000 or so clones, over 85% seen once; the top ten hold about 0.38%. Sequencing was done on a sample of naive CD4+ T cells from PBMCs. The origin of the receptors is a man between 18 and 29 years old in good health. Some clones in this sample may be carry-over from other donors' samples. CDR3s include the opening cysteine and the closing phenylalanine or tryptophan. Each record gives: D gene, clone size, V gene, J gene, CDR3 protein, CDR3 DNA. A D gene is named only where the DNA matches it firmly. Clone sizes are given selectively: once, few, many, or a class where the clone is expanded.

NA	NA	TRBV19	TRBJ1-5	CASSIVGIGQPQHF	TGTGCCAGTAGTATAGTTGGGATAGGTCAGCCCCAGCATTTT
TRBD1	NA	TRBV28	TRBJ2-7	CASSFHDRGTYEQYF	TGTGCCAGCAGTTTCCACGACAGGGGGACCTACGAGCAGTACTTC
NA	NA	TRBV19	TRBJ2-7	CASSIVAGDAYEQYF	TGTGCCAGTAGTATAGTGGCAGGGGATGCCTACGAGCAGTACTTC
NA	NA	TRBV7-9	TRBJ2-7	CASSRGTYEQYF	TGTGCCAGCAGCCGGGGGACCTACGAGCAGTACTTC
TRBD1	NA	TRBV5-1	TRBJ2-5	CASSPRDRRETQYF	TGCGCCAGCAGCCCCAGGGACAGACGAGAGACCCAGTACTTC
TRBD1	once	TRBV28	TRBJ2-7	CASHRDRGAYEQYF	TGTGCCAGCCACCGGGACAGAGGTGCCTACGAGCAGTACTTC
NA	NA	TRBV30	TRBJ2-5	CAWSGSETQYF	TGTGCCTGGAGTGGGAGTGAGACCCAGTACTTC
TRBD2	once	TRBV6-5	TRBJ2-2	CASSGTSGVTGELFF	TGTGCCAGCAGCGGGACTAGCGGGGTCACCGGGGAGCTGTTTTTT
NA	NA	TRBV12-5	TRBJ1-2	CASAHTDRLNYGYTF	TGTGCTAGTGCCCACACAGACAGGCTGAACTATGGCTACACCTTC
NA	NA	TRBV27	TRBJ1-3	CASSSTGPSGNTIYF	TGTGCCAGCAGTTCAACAGGGCCCTCTGGAAACACCATATATTTT
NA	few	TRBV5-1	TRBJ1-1	CASSLGGLDTEAFF	TGCGCCAGCAGCTTGGGGGGGCTGGACACTGAAGCTTTCTTT
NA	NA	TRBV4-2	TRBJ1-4	CASSQRIQGSNEKLFF	TGTGCCAGCAGCCAAAGAATACAGGGATCTAATGAAAAACTGTTTTTT
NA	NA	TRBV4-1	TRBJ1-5	CASSQGQARDQPQHF	TGCGCCAGCAGCCAAGGACAGGCCAGGGATCAGCCCCAGCATTTT
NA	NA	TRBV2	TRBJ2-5	CASSGQGGGETQYF	TGTGCCAGCAGTGGACAGGGAGGTGGAGAGACCCAGTACTTC
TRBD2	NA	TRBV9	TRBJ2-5	CASSVGPGTSGRIETQYF	TGTGCCAGCAGCGTAGGCCCAGGGACTAGCGGGAGGATCGAGACCCAGTACTTC
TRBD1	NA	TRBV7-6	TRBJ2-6	CASSLLGQGNSGANVLTF	TGTGCCAGCAGCTTACTGGGACAGGGGAACTCTGGGGCCAACGTCCTGACTTTC
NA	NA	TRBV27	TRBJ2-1	CASSLYNEQFF	TGTGCCAGCAGTCTATACAATGAGCAGTTCTTC
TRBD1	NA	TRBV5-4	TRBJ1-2	CASKLDRGDGKGYGYTF	TGTGCCAGCAAACTTGACAGGGGCGACGGTAAGGGCTATGGCTACACCTTC
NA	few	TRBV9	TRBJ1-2	CASSPAVGGYTF	TGTGCCAGCAGCCCGGCAGTCGGGGGCTACACCTTC
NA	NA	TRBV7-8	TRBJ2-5	CASSPRSVRVDETQYF	TGTGCCAGCAGTCCAAGAAGCGTCAGGGTGGACGAGACCCAGTACTTC
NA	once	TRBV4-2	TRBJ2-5	CASSQDLTPPETQYF	TGTGCCAGCAGCCAAGATCTCACTCCCCCCGAGACCCAGTACTTC
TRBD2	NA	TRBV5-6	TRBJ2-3	CASSLSTSGATDTQYF	TGTGCCAGCAGCTTGTCAACTAGCGGGGCAACAGATACGCAGTATTTT
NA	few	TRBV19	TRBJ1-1	CASSQAGLGTEAFF	TGTGCCAGTAGCCAGGCAGGGTTGGGGACTGAAGCTTTCTTT
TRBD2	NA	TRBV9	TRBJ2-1	CASKGGLANNEQFF	TGTGCCAGCAAAGGGGGACTAGCGAACAATGAGCAGTTCTTC
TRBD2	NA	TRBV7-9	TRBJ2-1	CASSLALLAGESYNEQFF	TGTGCCAGCAGCTTAGCGTTGCTAGCGGGAGAATCCTACAATGAGCAGTTCTTC
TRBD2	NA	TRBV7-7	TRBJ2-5	CASRPIAGGQETQYF	TGTGCCAGCAGGCCTATAGCGGGAGGACAAGAGACCCAGTACTTC
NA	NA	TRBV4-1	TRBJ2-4	CASSKTHTPENIQYF	TGCGCCAGCTCCAAAACCCACACCCCGGAAAACATTCAGTACTTC
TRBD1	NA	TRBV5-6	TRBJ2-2	CASSLGQGRSGELFF	TGTGCCAGCAGCCTAGGACAGGGGAGGTCCGGGGAGCTGTTTTTT
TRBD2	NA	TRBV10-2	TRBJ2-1	CASSEGGLAGVRYNEQFF	TGCGCCAGCAGTGAGGGTGGGCTAGCGGGAGTTAGGTACAATGAGCAGTTCTTC
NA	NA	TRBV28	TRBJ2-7	CASSFPGTYEQYF	TGTGCCAGCAGTTTCCCGGGAACCTACGAGCAGTACTTC
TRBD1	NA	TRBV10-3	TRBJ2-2	CAILQGATGELFF	TGTGCCATTCTACAGGGGGCGACCGGGGAGCTGTTTTTT
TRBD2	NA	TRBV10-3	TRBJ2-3	CAIKAGGSPDTQYF	TGTGCCATCAAGGCGGGAGGAAGTCCAGATACGCAGTATTTT
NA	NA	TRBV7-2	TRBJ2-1	CASSPHTRSEQFF	TGTGCCAGCAGCCCGCACACTAGAAGTGAGCAGTTCTTC
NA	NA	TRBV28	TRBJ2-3	CASQGGSLRTDTQYF	TGTGCCAGCCAAGGAGGGAGTTTGCGCACAGATACGCAGTATTTT
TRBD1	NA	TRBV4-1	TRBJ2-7	CASSHQGAITSYEQYF	TGCGCCAGCAGCCACCAGGGGGCGATTACCTCCTACGAGCAGTACTTC
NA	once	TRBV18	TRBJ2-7	CASALGGMLYEQYF	TGTGCCAGCGCTTTGGGCGGGATGCTATACGAGCAGTACTTC